The 18 T cell receptor beta chains below were found in one sample sequenced in a study of shared clonotypes between healthy human individuals. The data were produced by immunoSEQ multiplex PCR, yet TCRdb's version contains in-frame clones alone and is incomplete. Altogether about 1.5 million clones are present, roughly 96% being singletons, with the ten largest covering 1% to 1.5%. What was sequenced was naive CD4+ T cells sorted from blood. The subset was: CD45RA+ positively selected. The receptors were sampled from a man in his thirties or forties in good health.

V usage is TRBV19 and J usage is TRBJ2-7; maybe TRBD2 (6 bases). V dropped 6 bases and J dropped 0 bases, with 15 bases sitting between them. This CDR3 contains 15 residues. Looked up from germline, CDR1 is LNHDA and CDR2 is SQIVND (reference sequence). The CDR3 here is CASRNSGDSSYEQYF. Written as DNA, the CDR3 is TGTGCCAGTAGGAATTCGGGGGATTCCTCCTACGAGCAGTACTTC. Filled out from reference TRBV19 and TRBJ2-7, the complete variable domain reads DGGITQSPKYLFRKEGQNVTLSCEQNLNHDAMYWYRQDPGQGLRLIYYSQIVNDFQKGDIAEGYSVSREKKESFPLTVTSAQKNPTAFYLCASRNSGDSSYEQYFGPGTRLTVT.

The CDR3 here is CASSHGTSGSEQYF. The CDR3, as DNA: TGCGCCAGCAGCCACGGGACTAGCGGCTCCGAGCAGTACTTC. The V and J genes are TRBV4-3 and TRBJ2-7; TRBD2 agrees at 11 bases. From germline, CDR1 is LGHNA and CDR2 YSLEER. The V gene end was trimmed by 3 bases and the J gene end by 6 bases; junction bases not matched to a gene: 4. The CDR3 is 14 residues long.

The genes are TRBV18 and TRBJ2-7; D tentatively fits TRBD1 or TRBD2 (5 bases each). The CDR3 sequence is 14 residues long. Germline V lookup: CDR1 KGHSH, CDR2 LQKENI. Trimming left V 6 bases short and J 6 bases short, with 18 bases between. DNA of the CDR3: TGTGCCAGCTCCACGGGACCCGTCGCAGGCGAGCAGTACTTC. It encodes CASSTGPVAGEQYF.

V is TRBV4-3 and J is TRBJ1-5; unclear D gene. The CDR3 length is 13 residues. Trimming left V 2 bases short and J 5 bases short, with 7 bases between. CDR1 and CDR2 from the germline V gene are LGHNA and YSLEER. CDR3 in DNA: TGCGCCAGCAGCCAAAGGGCGGATCAGCCCCAGCATTTT. Translated: CASSQRADQPQHF.

The chain is built from TRBV18 and TRBJ1-4; D call uncertain. V shed 2 bases and J shed 0 bases, with 7 bases lying between them. CDR1 is KGHSH and CDR2 is LQKENI in the germline V gene. This CDR3 is built from 15 residues. CDR3 amino acids: CASSPTSPTNEKLFF. Here the CDR3 DNA reads TGTGCCAGCTCACCAACGAGTCCAACTAATGAAAAACTGTTTTTT.

This clone was observed a single time. The CDR3 region has the DNA TGTGCCAGCAGCTTAGTCGATAGCGGGAGGGCCAACAATGAGCAGTTCTTC. As protein: CASSLVDSGRANNEQFF. This chain joins TRBV7-8 and TRBJ2-1; 11 nucleotides agree with TRBD2. The CDR3 has 17 residues. With V trimmed by 1 base and J by 5 bases, 7 bases remained unmatched. Per the germline V gene, CDR1 is SGHVS and CDR2 is FQNEAQ.

V gene TRBV28 combines with J gene TRBJ2-7, with TRBD2 identical over 14 bases. CDR1 MDHEN and CDR2 SYDVKM come from the germline V gene. The J segment lost 3 bases and the V segment lost 6 bases, leaving 1 base of the junction unmatched. CDR3 size: 14 residues. CDR3 protein: CASRGTSGSYEQYF. The CDR3 DNA is TGTGCCAGCAGGGGGACTAGCGGGAGCTACGAGCAGTACTTC.

This clone was seen once. The V gene is TRBV18, the J gene TRBJ1-2, with 7 bases aligning to TRBD1. The CDR3 is 14 residues long. Germline V gene data show CDR1 as KGHSH and CDR2 as LQKENI. V dropped 5 bases and J dropped 4; count of bases not matched to a gene: 7. The CDR3 DNA sequence: TGTGCCAGCTCAACAGACAGGGTCGGCTATGGCTACACCTTC. Translating it yields CASSTDRVGYGYTF.

The chain recombines TRBV6-1 with TRBJ2-1; TRBD2 agrees at 12 bases. The CDR3 runs 18 residues. V shed 1 base and J 6 bases; nucleotides not matched to a gene: 10. The germline gives CDR1 MNHNS, CDR2 SASEGT. The CDR3 loop reads CASSEVLGLAGPANEQFF. In nucleotides, the CDR3 is TGTGCCAGCAGTGAAGTACTAGGACTAGCGGGACCCGCCAATGAGCAGTTCTTC.

The genes are TRBV2 and TRBJ2-7; TRBD2 matches at 7 bases. The V gene end was trimmed by 8 bases and the J gene end by 0 bases; junction bases not matched to a gene: 7. The length of the CDR3 is 14 residues. Germline V lookup: CDR1 SNHLY, CDR2 FYNNEI. The chain's CDR3 is CASQVRTSSYEQYF. As DNA, the CDR3 is TGTGCCAGCCAGGTGAGGACTAGCTCCTACGAGCAGTACTTC.

In its sample, this clone was seen once. Here the CDR3 reads CASMAGTANYGYTF. CDR3 sequence (DNA): TGTGCCAGCATGGCTGGGACAGCTAACTATGGCTACACCTTC. The genes are TRBV6-5 and TRBJ1-2; 7 bases line up with TRBD1. The CDR3 loop spans 14 amino acids. J gave up 0 bases and V 7 bases, and 5 bases lay outside the gene matches. Germline assignment: CDR1 MNHEY and CDR2 SVGAGI.

V gene TRBV7-2 combines with J gene TRBJ1-2; D perhaps matches TRBD1 (5 bases). The CDR3 loop spans 15 amino acids. CDR1 and CDR2 (germline): SGHTA, FQGNSA. V lost 3 bases and J 5 bases, leaving 16 bases between the germline ends. The CDR3: CASSFETGSGYGYTF. The CDR3 nucleotides read TGTGCCAGCAGCTTTGAAACAGGAAGTGGGTATGGCTACACCTTC.

The CDR3 spells CASSLTGRPGANVLTF. CDR3 bases: TGTGCCAGCAGCCTGACAGGGAGACCTGGGGCCAACGTCCTGACTTTC. The genes are TRBV6-6 and TRBJ2-6; 7 nucleotides match TRBD1. After removal of 6 bases from V and 2 bases from J, the junction contained 7 bases not matched to a gene. This CDR3 region has 16 residues. The V gene's germline CDR1 is MNHNY and CDR2 SVGAGI (reference sequence).

J is TRBJ1-4 and V is TRBV5-1, with no clear D. Per the germline V gene, CDR1 is SGHRS and CDR2 is YFSETQ. The CDR3 loop spans 13 amino acids. V lost 5 bases, J lost 3 bases, and 8 bases lay in between. The CDR3 here is CASRLAPNEKLFF. In nucleotides, the CDR3 is TGCGCCAGCAGACTAGCCCCTAATGAAAAACTGTTTTTT.

The gene calls are TRBV10-3 and TRBJ2-7; D is possibly TRBD2 (5 bases). V was cut by 11 bases and J by 7 bases, with 21 bases left in between. Germline V gives CDR1 ENHRY, CDR2 SYGVKD. The CDR3 sequence is 13 residues long. CDR3 amino acids: CAVEGVARTEQYF. CDR3 nucleotide sequence: TGTGCCGTAGAAGGAGTAGCGCGAACTGAGCAGTACTTC.

The rearrangement uses TRBV29-1 and TRBJ1-3, with no clear D. Germline values: CDR1 SQVTM, CDR2 ANQGSEA. CDR3 length: 13 residues. The germline V and J ends were trimmed by 6 bases and 0 bases, with 9 bases remaining between them. CDR3 coding DNA: TGCAGCGTCCAGTATAGCTCTGGAAACACCATATATTTT. Translation gives CSVQYSSGNTIYF.

The chain recombines TRBV6-6 with TRBJ2-6, with D uncertain. CDR3 length: 15 amino acids. The germline V and J ends were trimmed by 7 bases and 0 bases, with 10 bases remaining between them. Germline V gene lookup returns CDR1 MNHNY and CDR2 SVGAGI (reference sequence). The CDR3 nucleotides read TGTGCCAGCATTTCAAGGAACTCTGGGGCCAACGTCCTGACTTTC. Protein: CASISRNSGANVLTF.

The CDR3 reads CASSERRTNEKLFF. The CDR3 region has the DNA TGTGCCAGCAGTGAACGACGAACTAATGAAAAACTGTTTTTT. The V and J genes are TRBV2 and TRBJ1-4; unclear D gene. Looked up from germline, CDR1 is SNHLY and CDR2 is FYNNEI. The CDR3 is 14 amino acids. Deletions cut 2 bases from V and 1 base from J, with 5 bases between.